Detailed here is one TCR beta chain. In this sample, this clonotype turned up many times. Its antigen is currently not known. Within one base of it there is no much larger clone, and no base qualities were kept. This record comes from a study of T cells in Graves' hyperthyroidism and ophthalmopathy (dated by TCRdb to between 2018 and 2021). The study in broad terms: Peripheral blood samples were taken at initial diagnosis, before any treatment was given. Thyroid tissue and blood T-cell repertoires from more than 5 Graves' hyperthyroidism patients were also compared in the study. TCR V-J signatures able to tell the groups apart were searched for in a discovery cohort of approximately 95 patients, of whom over 40 had Graves' ophthalmopathy and 57 had stable Graves' hyperthyroidism. Prospective prediction of ophthalmopathy was tested in an independent validation cohort consisting of 18 hyperthyroidism patients and around 16 patients who later progressed to ophthalmopathy. According to the paper, TCR Vbeta CDR3 sequencing was carried out on approximately 140 peripheral blood samples, which came from under 50 ophthalmopathy, around 75 hyperthyroidism and roughly 17 progressor patients. After sampling, hyperthyroidism patients received methimazole starting at 30 mg daily, and ophthalmopathy patients received high-dose intravenous methylprednisolone. For training and testing, the approximately 92 patients in the discovery cohort were randomly divided in a 7:3 ratio.

The CDR3 goes from the cysteine to the phenylalanine over 15 residues. Kept here is only the CDR3 DNA, which spans 45 bases and is read in frame from base 1. V is cut by 5 bases and J by 0 bases, and the space between the germline ends is 11 bases. General study outcomes and caveats: In validation, the model predicted progression to ophthalmopathy with 55% to 71% sensitivity and about 73% specificity, a median of 6.5 months before onset. Ophthalmopathy was separated from stable hyperthyroidism by a 13 V-J signature model, with around 88% sensitivity and 81% to 82% specificity obtained in cross-validation and 80%/75% obtained in testing. Most expanded thyroid clonotypes (frequency above 0.001) were also detected in blood, a finding suggesting that blood repertoires may reflect thyroid immune responses. No statistical method was used to fix the sample size in advance, and group allocation was not hidden from the investigators.

The TCR beta CDR3 regions were amplified from RNA transcripts. A first-round RT-PCR of the TCR CDR3 used the HTBI primer set with the Qiagen OneStep RT-PCR kit. Libraries were constructed in a second round of multiplex PCR, after which size selection and purification were carried out. Sequencing of the libraries was done on an Illumina HiSeq2000 using paired-end 100 bp reads. The authors processed their data as follows. SOAPnuke was used to process the raw data, with reads discarded if the reads contained adapters or uncalled bases, had a mean Phred below 15, or lacked an exact constant-primer or identifier match. High-quality paired reads were merged with COPE v1.2.5, and unique nucleotide sequences were defined as clonotypes. MiTCR v1.1 was used to align the clonotypes against IMGT TRBV, TRBD and TRBJ reference segments. Only V-J combinations with frequency above 0.0001, covering 99% to 99.2% of repertoires, were analysed. The TCS score was defined as F50 (clonal expansion) divided by E x V (chaos), with BLOSUM62-based TCRdist calculated between CDR3 peptides within each V-J. Welch's t-statistics and random forest reduced around 550 V-J features to under 15, which were used in a naive Bayes classifier (R e1071). The public reads were reanalyzed by TCRdb: fastp trimming at Q25, MiXCR alignment, in-frame beta chains only. Every CDR3 protein is listed once, alongside the most common genes and DNA of its rows. The V and J calls reflect TCRdb's pipeline rather than the authors' work. Recorded for this sample are roughly 720,000 distinct CDR3 sequences; roughly 17% of them occurred a single time. Together, the top ten hold 15% of the sample.

Stable Graves' hyperthyroidism was defined as the absence of progression to ophthalmopathy over 18 months of follow-up. Hyperthyroidism patients were newly diagnosed, with disease duration under 2 months, and aged 18 to 65 years. The study excluded patients with uncontrolled infections, other autoimmune diseases, pregnancy or lactation. Clinical symptoms, serum thyroxine and TRAb, thyroid ultrasound, and orbital computed tomography formed the basis for the diagnoses. PBMCs were isolated from about 9.2 ml of fresh peripheral blood by Ficoll-Paque density gradient centrifugation. Total RNA was extracted with Trizol reagent, and quality was checked on an Agilent 2100 Bioanalyzer.

The chain employs TRBV12-3 or TRBV12-4 and TRBJ2-1; the D region possibly corresponds to TRBD1 (5 bases align). The sample consisted of blood. This TCR was sampled from a man aged 45-65 years with Graves' hyperthyroidism. CDR3 loop: CASSPRAASYNEQFF. The nucleotide sequence reads as follows: TGTGCCAGCAGTCCCAGGGCGGCCTCCTACAATGAGCAGTTCTTC.